This T cell receptor beta chain stems from a study of beta chain features in type 1 diabetes. This clone came up a few times. By way of CD45RO/CCR7/CD25/CD127/CD95/CD27, the CD4+ regulatory, stem cell-like memory, central memory and naive cells were sorted. As every portion of the isolated RNA was reverse transcribed, the sequencing read expressed TCRB transcripts. Using immunoSEQ multiplex PCR, the repertoire was profiled, and TCRdb retains in-frame clones only, with some absent. The sample includes hundreds of thousands of clones, 15% to 19% of them seen just once. In germline, CDR1 is SGHNT, CDR2 YYREEE (reference sequence). CDR3 length: 17 amino acids. V was shortened by 3 bases and J by 2 bases, with 18 bases between the two germline ends.

Material for sequencing was naive CD4+ T cells from blood. This chain uses TRBV5-4 with TRBJ2-1, with D perhaps matching TRBD1 (5 bases). The TCR was taken from a man aged 18 to 29 in good health. The DNA for the CDR3 is TGTGCCAGCAGCTGGGGCTTGTATGGCGCCACCTACAATGAGCAGTTCTTC. Its protein is CASSWGLYGATYNEQFF.